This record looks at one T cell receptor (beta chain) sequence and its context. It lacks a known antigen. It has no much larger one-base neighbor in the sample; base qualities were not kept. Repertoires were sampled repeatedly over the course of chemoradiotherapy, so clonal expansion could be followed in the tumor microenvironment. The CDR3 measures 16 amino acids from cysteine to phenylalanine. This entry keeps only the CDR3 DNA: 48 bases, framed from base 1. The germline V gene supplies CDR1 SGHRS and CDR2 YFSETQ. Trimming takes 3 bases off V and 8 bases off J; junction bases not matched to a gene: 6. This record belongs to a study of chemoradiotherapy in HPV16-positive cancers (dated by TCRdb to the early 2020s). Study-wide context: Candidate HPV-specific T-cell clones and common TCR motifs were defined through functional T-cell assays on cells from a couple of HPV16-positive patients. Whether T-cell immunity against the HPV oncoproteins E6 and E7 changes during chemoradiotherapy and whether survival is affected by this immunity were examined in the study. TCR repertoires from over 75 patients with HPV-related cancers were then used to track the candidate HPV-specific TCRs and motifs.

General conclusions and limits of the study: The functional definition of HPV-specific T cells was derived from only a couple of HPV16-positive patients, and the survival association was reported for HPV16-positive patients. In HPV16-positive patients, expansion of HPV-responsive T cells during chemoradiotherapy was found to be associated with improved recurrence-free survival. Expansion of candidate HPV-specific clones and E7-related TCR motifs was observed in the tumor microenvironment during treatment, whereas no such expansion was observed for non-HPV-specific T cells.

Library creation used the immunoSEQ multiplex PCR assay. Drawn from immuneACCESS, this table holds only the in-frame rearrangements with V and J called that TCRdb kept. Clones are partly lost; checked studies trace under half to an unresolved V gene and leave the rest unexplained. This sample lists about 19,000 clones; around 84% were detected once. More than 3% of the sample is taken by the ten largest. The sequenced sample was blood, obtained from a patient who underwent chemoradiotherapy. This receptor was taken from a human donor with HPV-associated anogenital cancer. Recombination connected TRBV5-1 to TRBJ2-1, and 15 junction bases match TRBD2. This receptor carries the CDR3 CASSSGTSGGSDEQFF. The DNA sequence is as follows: TGCGCCAGCAGCTCAGGGACTAGCGGGGGGTCGGATGAGCAGTTCTTC.